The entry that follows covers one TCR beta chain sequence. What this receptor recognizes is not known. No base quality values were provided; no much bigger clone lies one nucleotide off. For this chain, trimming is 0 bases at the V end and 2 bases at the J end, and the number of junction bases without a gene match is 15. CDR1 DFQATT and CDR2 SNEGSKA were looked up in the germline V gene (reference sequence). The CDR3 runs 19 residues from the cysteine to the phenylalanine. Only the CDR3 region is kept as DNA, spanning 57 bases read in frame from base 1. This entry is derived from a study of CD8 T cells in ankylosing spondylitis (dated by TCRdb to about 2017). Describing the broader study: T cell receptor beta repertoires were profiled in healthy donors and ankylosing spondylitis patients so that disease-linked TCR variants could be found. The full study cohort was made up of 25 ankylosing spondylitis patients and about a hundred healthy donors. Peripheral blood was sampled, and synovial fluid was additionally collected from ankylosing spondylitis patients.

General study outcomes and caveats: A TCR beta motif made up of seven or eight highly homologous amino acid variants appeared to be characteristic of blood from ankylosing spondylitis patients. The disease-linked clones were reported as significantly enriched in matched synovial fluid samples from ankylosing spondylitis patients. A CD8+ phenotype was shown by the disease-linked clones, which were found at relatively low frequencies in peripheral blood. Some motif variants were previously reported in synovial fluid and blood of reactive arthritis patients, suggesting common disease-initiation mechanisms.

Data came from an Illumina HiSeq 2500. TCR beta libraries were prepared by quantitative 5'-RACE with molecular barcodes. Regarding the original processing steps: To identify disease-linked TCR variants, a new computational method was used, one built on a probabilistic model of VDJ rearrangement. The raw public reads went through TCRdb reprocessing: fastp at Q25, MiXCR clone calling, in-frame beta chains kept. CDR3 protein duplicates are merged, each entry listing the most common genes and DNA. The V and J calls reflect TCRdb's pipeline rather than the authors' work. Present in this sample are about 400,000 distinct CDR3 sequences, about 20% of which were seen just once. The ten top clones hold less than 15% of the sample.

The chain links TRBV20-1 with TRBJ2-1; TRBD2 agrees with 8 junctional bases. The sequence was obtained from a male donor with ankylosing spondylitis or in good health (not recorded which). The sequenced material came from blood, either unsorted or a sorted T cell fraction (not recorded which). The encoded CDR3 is CSARDLGVAGQNTYNEQFF. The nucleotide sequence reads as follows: TGCAGTGCTAGAGATTTGGGGGTAGCGGGGCAAAACACCTACAATGAGCAGTTCTTC.